The rows below give T cell receptor beta chains drawn from one sample of a study of CD8 T cells in ankylosing spondylitis. From the 5' RACE reads, TCRdb called clonotypes with MiXCR, one entry per CDR3 protein. The sample carries about 500,000 distinct CDR3 sequences, approximately 12% recorded once. Specimen: blood, either unsorted or a sorted T cell fraction (not recorded which). These receptors were collected from a male donor with ankylosing spondylitis. Both conserved end residues are part of each CDR3. The D gene is left open where the match is weak. Expanded clones get a size class; other rows say once, few or many, or leave the size out.

TRBJ2-1 - TRBV2 many CASSEGLDSYNEQFF TGTGCCAGCAGTGAAGGGCTAGACTCGTACAATGAGCAGTTCTTC
TRBJ2-7 - TRBV5-1 few CASSLEWGGYEQYF TGCGCCAGCAGCTTGGAGTGGGGTGGCTACGAGCAGTACTTC
TRBJ1-2 - TRBV2 - CASSGQESYGYTF TGTGCCAGCAGTGGACAGGAAAGTTATGGCTACACCTTC
TRBJ1-2 - TRBV7-2 few CASSLQGVNYGYTF TGTGCCAGCAGTTTACAGGGTGTCAACTATGGCTACACCTTC
TRBJ2-1 TRBD2 TRBV11-2 - CASSSHGLAGYNEQFF TGTGCCAGCAGCTCCCATGGACTAGCGGGGTACAATGAGCAGTTCTTC
TRBJ2-2 TRBD2 TRBV7-2 many CASSLFASGRGGELFF TGTGCCAGCAGCTTATTTGCTAGCGGGAGAGGCGGGGAGCTGTTTTTT
TRBJ2-1 TRBD2 TRBV24-1 - CATQAGGSFSGDEQFF TGTGCCACCCAGGCGGGGGGGAGTTTTTCGGGAGATGAGCAGTTCTTC
TRBJ1-1 - TRBV29-1 many CSARPTLGTEAFF TGCAGCGCTCGACCGACCTTGGGCACTGAAGCTTTCTTT
TRBJ2-1 - TRBV5-1 - CASCEGDSYNEQFF TGCGCCAGCTGCGAAGGGGATTCCTACAATGAGCAGTTCTTC
TRBJ1-2 - TRBV20-1 - CSARYGVRDNYGYTF TGCAGTGCTAGATACGGCGTCAGGGACAACTATGGCTACACCTTC
TRBJ2-3 TRBD2 TRBV3-1 few CASSPRLADTDTQYF TGTGCCAGCAGCCCCCGACTAGCGGACACAGATACGCAGTATTTT
TRBJ1-1 - TRBV19 - CASSIRTTNTEAFF TGTGCCAGTAGTATACGGACCACAAACACTGAAGCTTTCTTT
TRBJ2-1 TRBD2 TRBV14 few CASSQDLVLAGGDEQFF TGTGCCAGCAGCCAAGATCTGGTACTAGCGGGAGGCGATGAGCAGTTCTTC
TRBJ1-1 - TRBV3-1 few CASSPYTNTEAFF TGTGCCAGCAGTCCCTACACGAACACTGAAGCTTTCTTT
TRBJ1-6 TRBD1 TRBV5-1 many CASSLGQGNSPLHF TGCGCCAGCAGCTTGGGACAGGGAAATTCACCCCTCCACTTT
TRBJ2-3 TRBD2 TRBV27 - CASSLYRGVGTDTQYF TGTGCCAGCAGTTTATACCGGGGGGTAGGCACAGATACGCAGTATTTT
TRBJ1-5 - TRBV12-3/TRBV12-4 - CASSLGLEWGNQPQHF TGTGCCAGCAGTTTAGGTTTGGAGTGGGGCAATCAGCCCCAGCATTTT
TRBJ2-3 TRBD1 TRBV14 few CASSPGTGALDTQYF TGTGCCAGCAGCCCGGGGACAGGGGCCTTAGATACGCAGTATTTT
TRBJ2-2 - TRBV19 - CACRPTRAGAGELFF TGTGCCTGTCGACCGACGAGGGCCGGTGCCGGGGAGCTGTTTTTT
TRBJ2-2 - TRBV5-1 few CASSYFSLARNTGELFF TGCGCCAGCAGCTACTTCTCTCTAGCGAGGAACACCGGGGAGCTGTTTTTT
TRBJ2-1 - TRBV20-1 few CSARDLGTWDYNEQFF TGCAGTGCTAGAGATCTCGGGACCTGGGACTACAATGAGCAGTTCTTC
TRBJ2-5 TRBD2 TRBV6-5 few CASSYRGGVGETQYF TGTGCCAGCAGTTACCGGGGGGGAGTGGGGGAGACCCAGTACTTC
TRBJ2-1 - TRBV6-1 - CASSRQATYNEQFF TGTGCCAGCAGTCGACAGGCCACCTACAATGAGCAGTTCTTC
TRBJ2-1 TRBD2 TRBV7-2 - CASSWGTSATYNEQFF TGTGCCAGCAGCTGGGGAACTAGCGCCACCTACAATGAGCAGTTCTTC
TRBJ1-1 TRBD1 TRBV2 few CASSIQGAVNTEAFF TGTGCCAGCAGCATACAGGGGGCAGTTAACACTGAAGCTTTCTTT
TRBJ2-1 - TRBV20-1 few CRARGNEQFF TGCAGGGCTCGAGGGAATGAGCAGTTCTTC
TRBJ2-1 - TRBV11-2 few CASSRHFGGNYNEQFF TGTGCCAGCAGCCGACATTTTGGCGGGAACTACAATGAGCAGTTCTTC
TRBJ2-2 - TRBV7-9 few CAGGELFF TGTGCCGGAGGGGAGCTGTTTTTT
TRBJ1-1 TRBD1 TRBV7-2 - CASSSQPIQGGNTEAFF TGTGCCAGCAGCTCCCAACCGATACAGGGGGGGAACACTGAAGCTTTCTTT
TRBJ2-3 - TRBV6-1 - CASGERPTDTQYF TGTGCCAGTGGGGAGCGGCCCACAGATACGCAGTATTTT
TRBJ2-6 - TRBV2 - CASIRQPSGANVLTF TGTGCCAGCATCCGACAGCCCTCTGGGGCCAACGTCCTGACTTTC
TRBJ1-2 - TRBV25-1 few CASQRAFGGYTF TGTGCCAGCCAAAGGGCGTTCGGTGGCTACACCTTC
TRBJ1-1 - TRBV10-3 - CAIQGQSNTEAFF TGTGCCATACAAGGGCAGTCGAACACTGAAGCTTTCTTT
TRBJ2-2 - TRBV12-3/TRBV12-4 few CASSLTRTANRAGELFF TGTGCCAGCAGTCTTACTAGGACCGCGAACCGGGCCGGGGAGCTGTTTTTT
TRBJ2-5 TRBD2 TRBV11-2 many CASSFYPSGRAF TGTGCCAGCAGCTTTTATCCCAGCGGGAGGGCCTTC
TRBJ2-2 TRBD1 TRBV5-1 many CASSPGQGDTGELFF TGTGCCAGCAGTCCGGGACAGGGTGACACCGGGGAGCTGTTTTTT
TRBJ1-6 TRBD1 TRBV5-1 - CASSQGTGRDNSPLHF TGCGCCAGCAGCCAAGGGACAGGGAGAGATAATTCACCCCTCCACTTT
TRBJ2-2 - TRBV12-3/TRBV12-4 few CASSFLFSPGGELFF TGTGCCAGCAGTTTTTTATTCAGTCCCGGCGGGGAGCTGTTTTTT
TRBJ2-7 - TRBV5-1 - CASSWTSPAYEQYF TGCGCCAGCAGCTGGACTTCCCCCGCCTACGAGCAGTACTTC
TRBJ2-5 TRBD2 TRBV2 few CASGRASGSQETQYF TGTGCCAGCGGCCGGGCTAGCGGGAGTCAAGAGACCCAGTACTTC
TRBJ2-5 TRBD2 TRBV2 few CATQREVGETQYF TGTGCCACTCAGCGGGAGGTTGGAGAGACCCAGTACTTC
TRBJ2-5 - TRBV11-3 - CASSFHNTGGETQYF TGTGCCAGCAGCTTCCACAACACTGGTGGGGAGACCCAGTACTTC
TRBJ2-1 TRBD2 TRBV7-9 once CASSPASGYNEQFF TGTGCCAGCAGCCCCGCTAGCGGATACAATGAGCAGTTCTTC
TRBJ2-1 TRBD2 TRBV13 - CASSARLADSSSYNEQFF TGTGCCAGCAGCGCCCGACTAGCGGATTCGAGCTCCTACAATGAGCAGTTCTTC
TRBJ2-2 - TRBV6-1 many CASRTLQGYTGELFF TGTGCCAGCAGGACCTTACAGGGATACACCGGGGAGCTGTTTTTT
TRBJ2-5 - TRBV7-2 - CASSLQGQGETQYF TGTGCCAGCAGCTTACAGGGGCAGGGGGAGACCCAGTACTTC
TRBJ1-2 - TRBV20-1 few CSATGYGYTF TGCAGTGCCACAGGCTATGGCTACACCTTC
TRBJ2-3 TRBD2 TRBV20-1 few CSARDRIAGDTQYF TGCAGTGCTAGAGATCGGATAGCGGGAGATACGCAGTATTTT
TRBJ2-1 - TRBV7-2 - CASSAELSSYNEQFF TGTGCCAGCAGCGCAGAGCTGAGCTCCTACAATGAGCAGTTCTTC
TRBJ1-1 - TRBV29-1 - CSVVGTAEAFF TGCAGCGTTGTCGGAACAGCTGAAGCTTTCTTT
TRBJ2-3 - TRBV12-5 - CASGLVLADTQYF TGTGCTAGTGGTTTGGTCCTCGCAGATACGCAGTATTTT
TRBJ1-2 - TRBV2 few CASSHPTGTNYGYTF TGTGCCAGCAGTCACCCTACAGGGACTAACTATGGCTACACCTTC
TRBJ2-2 - TRBV3-1 - CASSQGMSTGELFF TGTGCCAGCAGCCAGGGCATGAGCACCGGGGAGCTGTTTTTT
TRBJ2-1 - TRBV20-1 few CSARDPLGGGSYNEQFF TGCAGTGCTAGAGACCCCCTGGGGGGAGGCAGCTACAATGAGCAGTTCTTC
TRBJ2-1 TRBD2 TRBV15 few CATSILPGLAGKFADEQFF TGTGCCACCAGCATACTTCCGGGACTAGCGGGAAAGTTTGCGGATGAGCAGTTCTTC
TRBJ2-3 TRBD2 TRBV14 - CASSPRLAGNTDTQYF TGTGCCAGCAGCCCGCGACTAGCGGGGAACACAGATACGCAGTATTTT
TRBJ2-2 TRBD2 TRBV2 - CASRRLAGVGELFF TGTGCCAGCAGACGACTAGCGGGAGTCGGGGAGCTGTTTTTT
TRBJ2-1 TRBD2 TRBV3-1 - CASRQLAGGSYNEQFF TGTGCCAGCAGACAACTAGCGGGAGGGAGCTACAATGAGCAGTTCTTC
TRBJ2-5 - TRBV28 many CASSLVAVQETQYF TGTGCCAGCAGTTTAGTGGCGGTCCAAGAGACCCAGTACTTC
TRBJ1-4 - TRBV5-5 - CASSSGVRANEKLFF TGTGCCAGCAGCTCGGGGGTTAGGGCTAATGAAAAACTGTTTTTT